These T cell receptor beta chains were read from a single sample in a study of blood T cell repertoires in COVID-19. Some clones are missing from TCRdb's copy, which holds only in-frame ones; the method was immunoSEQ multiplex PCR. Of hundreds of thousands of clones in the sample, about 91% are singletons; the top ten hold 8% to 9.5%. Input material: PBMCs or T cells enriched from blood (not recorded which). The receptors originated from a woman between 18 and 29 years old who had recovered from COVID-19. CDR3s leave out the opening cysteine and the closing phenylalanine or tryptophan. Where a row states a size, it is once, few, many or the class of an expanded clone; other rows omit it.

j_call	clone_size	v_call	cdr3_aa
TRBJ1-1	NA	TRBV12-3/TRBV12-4	ASSPVRGTEAF
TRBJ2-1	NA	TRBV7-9	ASSSTSGGTYNEQF
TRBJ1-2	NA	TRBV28	ASSWPPGTHYGYT
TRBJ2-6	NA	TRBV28	ASNSGLAGTSGANVLT
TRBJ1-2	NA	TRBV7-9	ASSLGTGGVYGYT
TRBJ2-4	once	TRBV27	ASSLRVEGNIQY
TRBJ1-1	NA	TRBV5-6	ASTPGWDTGSTEAF
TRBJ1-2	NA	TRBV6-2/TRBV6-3	ASSLTGSGYT
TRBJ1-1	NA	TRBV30	AWSLLRGRTEAF
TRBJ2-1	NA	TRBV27	ASSRGGRNEQF
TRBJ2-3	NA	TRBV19	ASSVGQVTDTQY
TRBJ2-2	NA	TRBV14	ASSPYKASGPTTGELF
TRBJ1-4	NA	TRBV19	ASATGTNEKLF
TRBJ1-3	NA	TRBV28	ASRTGGFAGNTIY
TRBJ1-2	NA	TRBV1	TSHIYRGGYT
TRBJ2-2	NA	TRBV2	ASTLAGGDTGELF
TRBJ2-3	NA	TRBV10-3	AISEAGGPTDTQY
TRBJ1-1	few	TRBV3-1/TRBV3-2	ASSQREAEAF
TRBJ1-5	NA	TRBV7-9	ASSSDGDQPQH
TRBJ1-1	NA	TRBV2	ASRSTGQPHTF
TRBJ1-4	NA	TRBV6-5	ASSRGTAGEKLF
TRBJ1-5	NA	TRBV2	ASSLQGVGQH
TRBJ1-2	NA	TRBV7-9	ASSPLQGVVYGYT
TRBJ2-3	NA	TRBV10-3	AISEDSRNTQY
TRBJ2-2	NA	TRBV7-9	ASSLAGTNTGELF
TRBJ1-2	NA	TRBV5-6	ASSHGQGNYGYT
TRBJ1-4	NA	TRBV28	ASSLSDEKLF
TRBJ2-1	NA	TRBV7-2	ASSKLTGSSGQF
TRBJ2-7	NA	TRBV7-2	ASSLGGSGGYEQY
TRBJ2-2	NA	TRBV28	ASSLAATGELF
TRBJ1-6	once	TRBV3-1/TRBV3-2	ASSQAGSSSYNSPLH
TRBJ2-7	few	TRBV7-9	ASSLAAGSDEQY
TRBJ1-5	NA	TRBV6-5	ASSGVINQPQH
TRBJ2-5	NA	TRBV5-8	ASSLAEGDSREGAQY
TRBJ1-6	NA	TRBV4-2	ASSQDDTGKNSPLH
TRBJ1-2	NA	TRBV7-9	ASSSRTRDRENYGYT
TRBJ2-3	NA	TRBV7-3	ASSTGLAPQQY
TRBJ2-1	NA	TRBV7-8	ASSLGIPPGTGFNEQF
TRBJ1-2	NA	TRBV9	ASSVTGSPSYGYT
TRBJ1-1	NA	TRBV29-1	SVGDYPMNTEAF
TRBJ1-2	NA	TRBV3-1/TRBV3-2	ASSRYTGSYGYT
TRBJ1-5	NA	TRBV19	ASSIPDQPQH
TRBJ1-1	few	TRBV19	ASSMGQGFMNTEAF
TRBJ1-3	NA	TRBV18	ASSPLPKTGSGNTIY
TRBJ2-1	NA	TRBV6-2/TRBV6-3	ASSVVTYNEQF
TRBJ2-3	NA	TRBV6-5	ASSYSTSGADTQY
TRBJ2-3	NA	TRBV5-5	ASSWEGVGMGTDTQY
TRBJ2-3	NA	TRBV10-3	AISESSGTDTQY
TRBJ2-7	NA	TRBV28	ASSLGPLGRYEQY
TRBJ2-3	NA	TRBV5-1	ASSLETSGTDTQY
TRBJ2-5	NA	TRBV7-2	ASSGRGDLGGETQY
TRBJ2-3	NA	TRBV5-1	ASRIHGDTDTQY
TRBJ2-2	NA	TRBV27	ASSRLAGGPGTGELF
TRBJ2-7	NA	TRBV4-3	ASSQGTAPGFEQY
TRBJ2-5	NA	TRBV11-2	ASSFGTGGFRETQY
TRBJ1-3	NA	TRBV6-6	ASSPWTGPSGNTIY
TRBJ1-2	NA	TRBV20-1	SAPGYGYT
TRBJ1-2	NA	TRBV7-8	ASSLVSTQGNYGYT
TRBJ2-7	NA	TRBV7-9	ASSSTLVAGVREQY
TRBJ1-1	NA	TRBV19	ASSDRDRALTEAF